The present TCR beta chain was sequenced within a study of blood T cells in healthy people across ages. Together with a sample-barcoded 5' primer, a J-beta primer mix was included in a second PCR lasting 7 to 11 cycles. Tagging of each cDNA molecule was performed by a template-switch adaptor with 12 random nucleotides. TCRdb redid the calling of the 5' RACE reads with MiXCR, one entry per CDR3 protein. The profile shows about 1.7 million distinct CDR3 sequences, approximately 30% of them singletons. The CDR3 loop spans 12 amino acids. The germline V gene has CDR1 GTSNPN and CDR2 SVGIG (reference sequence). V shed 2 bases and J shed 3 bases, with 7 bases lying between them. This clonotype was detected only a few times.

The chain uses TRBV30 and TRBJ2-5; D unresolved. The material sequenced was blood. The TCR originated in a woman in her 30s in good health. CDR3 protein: CAWSIPKETQYF. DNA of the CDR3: TGTGCCTGGAGTATACCGAAAGAGACCCAGTACTTC.